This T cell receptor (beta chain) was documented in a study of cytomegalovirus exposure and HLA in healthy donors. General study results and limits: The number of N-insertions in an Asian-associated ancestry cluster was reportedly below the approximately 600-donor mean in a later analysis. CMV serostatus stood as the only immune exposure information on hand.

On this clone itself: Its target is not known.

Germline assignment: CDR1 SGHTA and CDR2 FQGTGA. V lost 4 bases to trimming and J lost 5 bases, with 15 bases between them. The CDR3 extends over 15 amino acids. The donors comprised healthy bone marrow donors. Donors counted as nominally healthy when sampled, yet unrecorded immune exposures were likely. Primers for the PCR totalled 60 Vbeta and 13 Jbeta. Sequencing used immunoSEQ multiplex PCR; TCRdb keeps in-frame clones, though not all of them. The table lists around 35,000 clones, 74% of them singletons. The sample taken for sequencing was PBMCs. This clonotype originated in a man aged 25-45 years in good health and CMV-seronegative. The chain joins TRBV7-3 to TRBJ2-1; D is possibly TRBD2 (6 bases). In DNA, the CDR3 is TGTGCCAGCAGCTCCGGACTGGAGGGGAACAATGAGCAGTTCTTC. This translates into CASSSGLEGNNEQFF.